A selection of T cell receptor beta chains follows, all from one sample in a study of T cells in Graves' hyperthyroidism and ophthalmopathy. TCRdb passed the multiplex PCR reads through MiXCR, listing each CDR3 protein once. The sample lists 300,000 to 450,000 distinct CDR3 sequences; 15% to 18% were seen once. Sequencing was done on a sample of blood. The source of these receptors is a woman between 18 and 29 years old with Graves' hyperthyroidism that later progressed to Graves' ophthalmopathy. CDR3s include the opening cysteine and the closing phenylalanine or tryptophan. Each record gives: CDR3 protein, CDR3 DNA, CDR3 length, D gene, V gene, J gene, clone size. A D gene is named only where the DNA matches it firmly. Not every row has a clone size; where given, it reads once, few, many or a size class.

CDR3aa: CASSLGDRNTGELFF; CDR3nt: TGTGCCAGCAGCTTAGGTGACAGAAACACCGGGGAGCTGTTTTTT; len: 15; d_gene: NA; v_gene: TRBV11-2; j_gene: TRBJ2-2; abundance: many
CDR3aa: CASSVGLAGAVTGELFF; CDR3nt: TGTGCCAGTAGTGTCGGACTAGCGGGAGCAGTTACCGGGGAGCTGTTTTTT; len: 17; d_gene: TRBD2; v_gene: TRBV19; j_gene: TRBJ2-2; abundance: NA
CDR3aa: CASKEQRALANDEAFF; CDR3nt: TGTGCCAGCAAGGAACAGAGAGCCCTAGCTAACGATGAAGCTTTCTTT; len: 16; d_gene: NA; v_gene: TRBV2; j_gene: TRBJ1-1; abundance: many
CDR3aa: CSARSGHYQETQYF; CDR3nt: TGCAGTGCCCGTAGCGGGCACTACCAAGAGACCCAGTACTTC; len: 14; d_gene: TRBD2; v_gene: TRBV20-1; j_gene: TRBJ2-5; abundance: NA
CDR3aa: CASRTKGTGYQETQYF; CDR3nt: TGCGCCAGCAGAACGAAAGGGACAGGGTACCAAGAGACCCAGTACTTC; len: 16; d_gene: TRBD1; v_gene: TRBV5-1; j_gene: TRBJ2-5; abundance: NA
CDR3aa: CASSPRGLAGVGTQYF; CDR3nt: TGTGCCAGCAGCCCCAGGGGACTAGCGGGAGTAGGGACCCAGTACTTC; len: 16; d_gene: TRBD2; v_gene: TRBV7-2; j_gene: TRBJ2-5; abundance: many
CDR3aa: CASSMGRNTEAFF; CDR3nt: TGTGCCAGCAGTATGGGGAGGAACACTGAAGCTTTCTTT; len: 13; d_gene: NA; v_gene: TRBV2; j_gene: TRBJ1-1; abundance: many
CDR3aa: CASSLTFLGYTF; CDR3nt: TGTGCCAGCAGCTTGACATTTTTAGGCTACACCTTC; len: 12; d_gene: NA; v_gene: TRBV5-5; j_gene: TRBJ1-2; abundance: few
CDR3aa: CASSPAGVQPQHF; CDR3nt: TGTGCCAGCTCACCGGCAGGGGTTCAGCCCCAGCATTTT; len: 13; d_gene: NA; v_gene: TRBV18; j_gene: TRBJ1-5; abundance: many
CDR3aa: CASSLTTPSIAGVTDTQYF; CDR3nt: TGTGCCAGCAGTTTAACTACCCCGTCTATAGCGGGAGTCACAGATACGCAGTATTTT; len: 19; d_gene: TRBD2; v_gene: TRBV28; j_gene: TRBJ2-3; abundance: many
CDR3aa: CASSYSPAGASYNEQFF; CDR3nt: TGTGCCAGCAGTTACTCACCAGCGGGAGCTTCCTACAATGAGCAGTTCTTC; len: 17; d_gene: TRBD2; v_gene: TRBV6-5; j_gene: TRBJ2-1; abundance: NA
CDR3aa: CASSYSFGTGGSYEQYF; CDR3nt: TGTGCCAGCAGTTACTCGTTCGGGACAGGGGGTTCTTACGAGCAGTACTTC; len: 17; d_gene: TRBD1; v_gene: TRBV6-5; j_gene: TRBJ2-7; abundance: many
CDR3aa: CASTQMNTEAFF; CDR3nt: TGTGCCAGCACTCAAATGAACACTGAAGCTTTCTTT; len: 12; d_gene: NA; v_gene: TRBV28; j_gene: TRBJ1-1; abundance: many
CDR3aa: CASLQGLTRGNQPQHF; CDR3nt: TGTGCCAGCTTACAGGGACTGACTCGCGGCAATCAGCCCCAGCATTTT; len: 16; d_gene: NA; v_gene: TRBV6-1; j_gene: TRBJ1-5; abundance: few
CDR3aa: CASSLGGTSFYEQYF; CDR3nt: TGTGCCAGCAGCTTAGGTGGGACTAGTTTCTACGAGCAGTACTTC; len: 15; d_gene: TRBD2; v_gene: TRBV7-2; j_gene: TRBJ2-7; abundance: many
CDR3aa: CASSNAGGPADTQYF; CDR3nt: TGTGCCAGCAGTAACGCGGGAGGTCCGGCAGATACGCAGTATTTT; len: 15; d_gene: TRBD2; v_gene: TRBV6-2/TRBV6-3; j_gene: TRBJ2-3; abundance: many
CDR3aa: CASSPSGYYEQYF; CDR3nt: TGTGCCAGCTCACCATCAGGGTACTACGAGCAGTACTTC; len: 13; d_gene: NA; v_gene: TRBV18; j_gene: TRBJ2-7; abundance: many
CDR3aa: CASSRGVDEQYF; CDR3nt: TGTGCCAGCAGCCGGGGGGTAGACGAGCAGTACTTC; len: 12; d_gene: TRBD2; v_gene: TRBV12-3/TRBV12-4; j_gene: TRBJ2-7; abundance: many
CDR3aa: CASSLRGRNYEQYF; CDR3nt: TGTGCCAGCAGTTTACGGGGGAGGAATTACGAGCAGTACTTC; len: 14; d_gene: NA; v_gene: TRBV28; j_gene: TRBJ2-7; abundance: many
CDR3aa: CASSVGDREWYEQYF; CDR3nt: TGTGCCAGCAGCGTAGGGGACAGGGAGTGGTACGAGCAGTACTTC; len: 15; d_gene: TRBD1; v_gene: TRBV9; j_gene: TRBJ2-7; abundance: NA
CDR3aa: CASSEWGNNQPQHF; CDR3nt: TGTGCCAGCAGTGAATGGGGCAACAATCAGCCCCAGCATTTT; len: 14; d_gene: NA; v_gene: TRBV25-1; j_gene: TRBJ1-5; abundance: few
CDR3aa: CASSGDYNDGYTF; CDR3nt: TGTGCCAGCAGCGGTGACTACAACGATGGCTACACCTTC; len: 13; d_gene: NA; v_gene: TRBV3-1; j_gene: TRBJ1-2; abundance: many
CDR3aa: CAWGLGGSIYEQYF; CDR3nt: TGTGCCTGGGGCCTGGGGGGGTCCATCTACGAGCAGTACTTC; len: 14; d_gene: TRBD2; v_gene: TRBV30; j_gene: TRBJ2-7; abundance: many
CDR3aa: CASSLVLEGTEQFF; CDR3nt: TGTGCCAGCAGCTTAGTACTAGAGGGTACCGAGCAGTTCTTC; len: 14; d_gene: NA; v_gene: TRBV7-9; j_gene: TRBJ2-1; abundance: many
CDR3aa: CASSQDSSQYNEQFF; CDR3nt: TGTGCCAGCAGCCAAGATTCTTCCCAGTACAATGAGCAGTTCTTC; len: 15; d_gene: NA; v_gene: TRBV3-1; j_gene: TRBJ2-1; abundance: many
CDR3aa: CASSSPWGYTF; CDR3nt: TGTGCCAGCAGTTCCCCATGGGGCTACACCTTC; len: 11; d_gene: NA; v_gene: TRBV12-3/TRBV12-4; j_gene: TRBJ1-2; abundance: many
CDR3aa: CASRRVSNLPLHF; CDR3nt: TGTGCCAGCCGTAGAGTCTCAAATTTACCCCTCCACTTT; len: 13; d_gene: NA; v_gene: TRBV2; j_gene: TRBJ1-6; abundance: NA
CDR3aa: CASSLESGGPEVGTQYF; CDR3nt: TGTGCCAGCAGCTTAGAATCGGGAGGGCCGGAGGTGGGGACCCAGTACTTC; len: 17; d_gene: TRBD2; v_gene: TRBV7-6; j_gene: TRBJ2-5; abundance: many
CDR3aa: CASSTLWGGYEQYF; CDR3nt: TGCGCCAGCAGTACCCTTTGGGGGGGGTACGAGCAGTACTTC; len: 14; d_gene: TRBD2; v_gene: TRBV10-2; j_gene: TRBJ2-7; abundance: NA
CDR3aa: CASSLVSYSNQPQHF; CDR3nt: TGTGCCAGCAGTTTGGTCAGCTATAGCAATCAGCCCCAGCATTTT; len: 15; d_gene: NA; v_gene: TRBV28; j_gene: TRBJ1-5; abundance: many
CDR3aa: CASSFVPGGKETQYF; CDR3nt: TGCGCCAGCAGCTTTGTGCCAGGGGGTAAGGAGACCCAGTACTTC; len: 15; d_gene: TRBD1; v_gene: TRBV5-1; j_gene: TRBJ2-5; abundance: NA
CDR3aa: CASSNRDRTEQYF; CDR3nt: TGTGCCAGCAGTAACCGGGACAGAACCGAGCAGTACTTC; len: 13; d_gene: TRBD1; v_gene: TRBV2; j_gene: TRBJ2-7; abundance: many
CDR3aa: CSVDGGREYEQYF; CDR3nt: TGCAGCGTTGATGGCGGGAGAGAATACGAGCAGTACTTC; len: 13; d_gene: TRBD2; v_gene: TRBV29-1; j_gene: TRBJ2-7; abundance: many
CDR3aa: CASSYSGRAFF; CDR3nt: TGTGCCAGCAGTTATAGTGGGCGAGCTTTCTTT; len: 11; d_gene: NA; v_gene: TRBV6-5; j_gene: TRBJ1-1; abundance: NA
CDR3aa: CASSTGVAQPQHF; CDR3nt: TGTGCCAGCAGTACAGGGGTCGCCCAGCCCCAGCATTTT; len: 13; d_gene: TRBD1; v_gene: TRBV27; j_gene: TRBJ1-5; abundance: NA
CDR3aa: CASSLGGRDFNQPQHF; CDR3nt: TGTGCCAGCAGCTTAGGGGGCCGGGACTTCAATCAGCCCCAGCATTTT; len: 16; d_gene: NA; v_gene: TRBV7-8; j_gene: TRBJ1-5; abundance: few
CDR3aa: CASSSTGIEQFF; CDR3nt: TGTGCCAGCAGTTCCACCGGGATTGAGCAGTTCTTC; len: 12; d_gene: NA; v_gene: TRBV27; j_gene: TRBJ2-1; abundance: NA
CDR3aa: CASSPTGQDHNEQFF; CDR3nt: TGTGCCAGCAGTCCAACAGGACAGGACCACAATGAGCAGTTCTTC; len: 15; d_gene: TRBD1; v_gene: TRBV28; j_gene: TRBJ2-1; abundance: many
CDR3aa: CASSLEGRGTLGEQYF; CDR3nt: TGCGCCAGCAGCTTGGAAGGCAGGGGGACCTTGGGTGAGCAGTACTTC; len: 16; d_gene: TRBD1; v_gene: TRBV5-1; j_gene: TRBJ2-7; abundance: many